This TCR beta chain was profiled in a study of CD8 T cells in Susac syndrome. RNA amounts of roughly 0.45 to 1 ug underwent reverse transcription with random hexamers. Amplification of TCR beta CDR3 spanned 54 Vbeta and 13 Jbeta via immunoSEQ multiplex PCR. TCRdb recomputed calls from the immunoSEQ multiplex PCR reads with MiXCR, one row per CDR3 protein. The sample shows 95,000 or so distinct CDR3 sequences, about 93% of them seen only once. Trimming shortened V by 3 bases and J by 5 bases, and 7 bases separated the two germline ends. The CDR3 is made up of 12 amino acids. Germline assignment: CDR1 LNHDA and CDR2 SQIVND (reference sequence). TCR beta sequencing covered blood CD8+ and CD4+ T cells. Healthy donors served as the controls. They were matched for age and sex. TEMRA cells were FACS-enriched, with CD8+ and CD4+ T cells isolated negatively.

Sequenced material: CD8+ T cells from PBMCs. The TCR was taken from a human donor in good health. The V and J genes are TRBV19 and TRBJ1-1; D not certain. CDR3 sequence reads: CASSIGETEAFF. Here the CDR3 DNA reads TGTGCCAGTAGTATTGGGGAGACTGAAGCTTTCTTT.